Presented here are 8 T cell receptor beta chains from one specimen sequenced in a study of blood T cell repertoires in COVID-19. Clones were read by immunoSEQ multiplex PCR, and TCRdb kept only the in-frame ones, dropping some. The data hold tens of thousands of clones, with roughly 88% observed a single time. Sequenced material: peripheral blood. The receptors come from a woman of 80 years or more with acute or convalescent COVID-19.

The chain uses TRBV6-5 and TRBJ1-1; D ambiguous. Germline assignment: CDR1 MNHEY and CDR2 SVGAGI. V was shortened by 5 bases and J by 6 bases, with 13 bases between the two germline ends. This CDR3 has 13 residues. The CDR3 DNA follows: TGTGCCAGCAGTAATCGCGGGTACTCTGAAGCTTTCTTT. Translation: CASSNRGYSEAFF.

This clone was found once. This chain joins TRBV11-2 and TRBJ1-1; TRBD1 aligns across 7 bases. This CDR3 is 15 amino acids long. V was pared by 1 base and J by 1 base, with 3 bases of the junction left unmatched. CDR1 is SGHAT, CDR2 FQNNGV, per germline. In DNA, the CDR3 is TGTGCCAGCAGCTTAGGGAGACAGGGGAACACTGAAGCTTTCTTT. As protein: CASSLGRQGNTEAFF.

This sequence joins TRBV4-2 and TRBJ2-7; D ambiguous. The V gene lost 4 bases and the J gene lost 3 bases, with 19 bases spanning the gap. Germline values: CDR1 LGHNA, CDR2 YNFKEQ. The CDR3 runs to 16 residues. Here the CDR3 reads CASSPALGQTNYEQYF. Written as DNA, the CDR3 is TGTGCCAGCAGCCCCGCTCTGGGCCAGACCAACTACGAGCAGTACTTC.

This chain joins TRBV6-5 and TRBJ1-4; 10 bases match TRBD1. V was clipped by 8 bases and J by 9 bases; unmatched bases: 9. The CDR3 is 14 amino acids. From germline, CDR1 is MNHEY and CDR2 SVGAGI. The CDR3 nucleotides read TGTGCCAGCGGGTTTGGGACAGGGGTAAAAAAACTGTTTTTT. Protein product: CASGFGTGVKKLFF.

This clone was detected once. V usage is TRBV18 and J usage is TRBJ2-2; unclear D gene. Trimming took 3 bases from V and 5 from J, leaving 13 bases between them. The CDR3 is made up of 15 amino acids. Germline-derived CDR1 and CDR2 are KGHSH and LQKENI. CDR3 sequence: CASSPRVVSTGELFF. In DNA, the CDR3 is TGTGCCAGCTCACCCCGTGTCGTGTCGACCGGGGAGCTGTTTTTT.

The chain combines TRBV30 with TRBJ1-6; no definite D call. Germline V lookup: CDR1 GTSNPN, CDR2 SVGIG (reference sequence). Trimming cost V 3 bases and J 8 bases, with 11 bases left between them. This CDR3 region has 13 residues. The CDR3 DNA reads TGTGCCTGGAGGGTCTTACCAGATTCACCCCTCCACTTT. Its protein is CAWRVLPDSPLHF.

This clone was counted only a few times. This chain uses TRBV2 with TRBJ1-1, with TRBD1 matching 8 bases. The germline V gene has CDR1 SNHLY and CDR2 FYNNEI. The CDR3 totals 16 residues. V trimming: 3 bases; J trimming: 4 bases; junction bases outside the gene matches: 10. For the CDR3, the DNA is TGTGCCAGCAGTGAGGCGAGGACAGGGCTGAGCACTGAAGCTTTCTTT. This codes for CASSEARTGLSTEAFF.

The rearrangement joins TRBV27 to TRBJ1-2; D gene uncertain. The CDR3 is made up of 15 amino acids. Between the trimmed V and J ends, which lost 0 bases and 8 bases, there was a span of 16 bases. Germline values: CDR1 MNHEY, CDR2 SMNVEV (reference sequence). The CDR3 DNA is TGTGCCAGCAGTTTATCAATCGGGAGAGAGACGGGCTACACCTTC. Its translation is CASSLSIGRETGYTF.